The clone carrying this T cell receptor (beta chain) was detected a few times. MiXCR, run by TCRdb on the RT-PCR reads, gives a single entry per CDR3 protein. This sample has roughly 960,000 distinct CDR3 sequences; approximately 19% occur once, and the top ten carry approximately 5.9%. This entry is derived from a study of patients and donors after allogeneic stem cell transplantation. Germline lookup yields CDR1 SGHTA and CDR2 FQGTGA. V gave up 5 bases and J gave up 8 bases, with 12 bases separating them. The CDR3 has 13 amino acids. The specimen sequenced was blood, either unsorted or a sorted T cell fraction (not recorded which). This rearrangement joins TRBV7-3 to TRBJ1-4, with a possible D match to TRBD1 (6 bases). This sequence was found in a human donor who was either an allogeneic HSCT recipient or a stem cell or donor lymphocyte infusion donor (not recorded which). It is not recorded whose cells these are; they may come from a transplant donor. The CDR3 DNA reads TGTGCCAGCAGCCCAGGGGTGGGCGAAAAACTGTTTTTT. Protein product: CASSPGVGEKLFF.